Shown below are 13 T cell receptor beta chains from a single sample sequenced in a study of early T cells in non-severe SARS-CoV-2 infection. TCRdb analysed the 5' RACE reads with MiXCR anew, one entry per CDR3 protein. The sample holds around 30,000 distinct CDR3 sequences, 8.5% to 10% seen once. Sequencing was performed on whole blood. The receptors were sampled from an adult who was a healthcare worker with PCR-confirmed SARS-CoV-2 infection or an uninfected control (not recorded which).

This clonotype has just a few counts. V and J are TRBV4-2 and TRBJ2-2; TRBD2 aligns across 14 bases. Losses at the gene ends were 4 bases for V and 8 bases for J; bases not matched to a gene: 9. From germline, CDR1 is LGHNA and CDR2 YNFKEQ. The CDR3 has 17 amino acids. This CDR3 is CASSRRAGTSGGGELFF. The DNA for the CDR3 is TGTGCCAGCAGCCGACGCGCCGGGACTAGCGGGGGTGGGGAGCTGTTTTTT.

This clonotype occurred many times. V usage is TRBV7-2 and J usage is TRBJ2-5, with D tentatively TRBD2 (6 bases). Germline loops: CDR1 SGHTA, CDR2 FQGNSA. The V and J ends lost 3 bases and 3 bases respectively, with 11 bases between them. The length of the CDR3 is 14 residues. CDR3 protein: CASSFRDSKETQYF. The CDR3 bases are TGTGCCAGCAGCTTCCGGGACTCAAAAGAGACCCAGTACTTC.

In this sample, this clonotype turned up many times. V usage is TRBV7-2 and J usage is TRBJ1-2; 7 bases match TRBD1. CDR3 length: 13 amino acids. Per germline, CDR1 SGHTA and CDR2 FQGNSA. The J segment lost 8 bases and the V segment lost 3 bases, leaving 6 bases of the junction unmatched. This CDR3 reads CASSFDRVRGYTF. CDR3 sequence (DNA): TGTGCCAGCAGCTTTGACAGGGTGCGCGGCTACACCTTC.

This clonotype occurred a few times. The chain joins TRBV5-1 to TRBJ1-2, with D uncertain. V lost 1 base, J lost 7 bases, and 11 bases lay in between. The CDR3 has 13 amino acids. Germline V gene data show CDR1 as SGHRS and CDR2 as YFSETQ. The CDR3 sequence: CASSLTRALGYTF. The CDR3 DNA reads TGCGCCAGCAGCTTGACACGGGCTCTTGGCTACACCTTC. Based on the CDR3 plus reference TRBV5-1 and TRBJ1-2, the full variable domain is KAGVTQTPRYLIKTRGQQVTLSCSPISGHRSVSWYQQTPGQGLQFLFEYFSETQRNKGNFPGRFSGRQFSNSRSEMNVSTLELGDSALYLCASSLTRALGYTFGSGTRLTVV.

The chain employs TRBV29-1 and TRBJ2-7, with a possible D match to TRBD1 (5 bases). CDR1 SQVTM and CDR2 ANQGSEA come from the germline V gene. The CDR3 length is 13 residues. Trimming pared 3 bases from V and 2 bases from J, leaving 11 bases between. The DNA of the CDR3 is TGCAGCGTTGAGTGGGGCAGGGCCTACGAGCAGTACTTC. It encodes CSVEWGRAYEQYF.

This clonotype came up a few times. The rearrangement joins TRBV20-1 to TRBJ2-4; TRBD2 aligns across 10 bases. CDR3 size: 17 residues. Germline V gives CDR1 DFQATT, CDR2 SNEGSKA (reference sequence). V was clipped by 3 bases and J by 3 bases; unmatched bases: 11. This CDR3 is CSASPSGGPVSKNIQYF. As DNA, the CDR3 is TGCAGTGCTAGCCCTAGCGGGGGCCCGGTCAGCAAAAACATTCAGTACTTC.

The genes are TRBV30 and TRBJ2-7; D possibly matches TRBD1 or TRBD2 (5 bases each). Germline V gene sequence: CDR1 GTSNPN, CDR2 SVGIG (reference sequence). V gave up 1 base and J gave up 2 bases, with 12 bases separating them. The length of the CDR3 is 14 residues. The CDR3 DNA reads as TGTGCCTGGAGTGCGGGACCCTGGCCCTACGAGCAGTACTTC. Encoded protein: CAWSAGPWPYEQYF. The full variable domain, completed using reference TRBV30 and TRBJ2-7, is SQTIHQWPATLVQPVGSPLSLECTVEGTSNPNLYWYRQAAGRGLQLLFYSVGIGQISSEVPQNLSASRPQDRQFILSSKKLLLSDSGFYLCAWSAGPWPYEQYFGPGTRLTVT.

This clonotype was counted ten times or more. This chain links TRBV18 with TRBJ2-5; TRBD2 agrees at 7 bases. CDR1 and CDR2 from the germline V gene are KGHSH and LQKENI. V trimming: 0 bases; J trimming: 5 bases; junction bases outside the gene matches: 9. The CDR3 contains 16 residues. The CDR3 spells CASSPPSSTSEETQYF. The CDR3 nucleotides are TGTGCCAGCTCACCACCGAGTAGTACTAGCGAGGAGACCCAGTACTTC.

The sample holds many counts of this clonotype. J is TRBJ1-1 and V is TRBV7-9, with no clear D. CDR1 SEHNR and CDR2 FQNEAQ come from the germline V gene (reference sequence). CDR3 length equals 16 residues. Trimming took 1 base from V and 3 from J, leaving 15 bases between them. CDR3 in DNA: TGTGCCAGCAGCTTAGGCTCCGGGTTGGTTGACACTGAAGCTTTCTTT. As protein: CASSLGSGLVDTEAFF.

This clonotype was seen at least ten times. The CDR3 spells CASSSAGAIPHNQPQHF. CDR3 sequence (DNA): TGTGCCAGCAGCAGCGCGGGGGCGATACCTCATAATCAGCCCCAGCATTTT. The chain combines TRBV5-6 with TRBJ1-5; TRBD1 might be the D (6 bases). The CDR3 contains 17 residues. V was shortened by 4 bases and J by 4 bases, with 21 bases between the two germline ends. Germline V gene data show CDR1 as SGHDT and CDR2 as YYEEEE. The complete variable domain, with remaining parts taken from reference TRBV5-6 and TRBJ1-5, reads DAGVTQSPTHLIKTRGQQVTLRCSPKSGHDTVSWYQQALGQGPQFIFQYYEEEERQRGNFPDRFSGHQFPNYSSELNVNALLLGDSALYLCASSSAGAIPHNQPQHFGDGTRLSIL.

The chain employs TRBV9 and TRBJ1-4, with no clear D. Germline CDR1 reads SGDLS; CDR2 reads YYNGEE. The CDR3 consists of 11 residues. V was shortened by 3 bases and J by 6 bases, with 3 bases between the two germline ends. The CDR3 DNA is TGTGCCAGCAGCGCGGATGAAAAACTGTTTTTT. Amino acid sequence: CASSADEKLFF.

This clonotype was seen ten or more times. CDR3 sequence reads: CASSLYRSNQPQHF. CDR3 DNA sequence: TGTGCCAGCAGTTTATACAGGAGTAATCAGCCCCAGCATTTT. The genes are TRBV27 and TRBJ1-5; tentative D call: TRBD1 (5 bases). CDR1 is MNHEY and CDR2 is SMNVEV in the germline V gene (reference sequence). Trimming removed 1 base at V and 4 bases at J, with 8 bases between. The CDR3 is 14 residues long.

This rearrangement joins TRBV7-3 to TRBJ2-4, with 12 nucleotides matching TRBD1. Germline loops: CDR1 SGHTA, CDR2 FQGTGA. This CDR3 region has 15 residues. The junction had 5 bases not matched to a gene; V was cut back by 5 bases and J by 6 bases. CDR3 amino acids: CASSPGTGGGNIQYF. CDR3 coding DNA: TGTGCCAGCAGCCCTGGGACAGGGGGCGGAAACATTCAGTACTTC.